This T cell receptor beta chain comes out of a study of high-grade serous ovarian cancer treatment subgroups. In the study overall: Samples averaged roughly 14,000 reads and roughly 7,700 unique TCR beta rearrangements.

Tumor tissue was taken before any definitive surgery or chemotherapy was given. Study-level findings and limits: CDR1 and CDR2 were left unanalyzed; analyses focused on CDR3.

V was pared by 5 bases and J by 0 bases, with 16 bases between. The V gene's germline CDR1 is SEHNR and CDR2 FQNEAQ (reference sequence). The CDR3 covers 17 residues. With regard to this clone: Its specificity is not known.

Clones were sequenced by immunoSEQ multiplex PCR, and TCRdb holds only the in-frame ones, with some missing. Of more than 15,000 clones listed, 73% are singletons. This sequence joins TRBV7-9 and TRBJ1-4, with D unresolved. The specimen sequenced was tumor tissue. The source is a human donor with high-grade serous ovarian cancer. This chain's CDR3 is CASSTTEQPATNEKLFF. The CDR3 DNA sequence: TGTGCCAGCAGCACGACGGAGCAACCTGCAACTAATGAAAAACTGTTTTTT. Variable domain in full (rest from reference TRBV7-9 and TRBJ1-4): DTGVSQNPRHKITKRGQNVTFRCDPISEHNRLYWYRQTLGQGPEFLTYFQNEAQLEKSRLLSDRFSAERPKGSFSTLEIQRTEQGDSAMYLCASSTTEQPATNEKLFFGSGTQLSVL.